The 6 T cell receptor beta chains reported below all come from one sample, sequenced in a study of T cell repertoires in cytomegalovirus infection. TCRdb itself ran the reads through MiXCR, one entry per CDR3 protein. The sample lists approximately 76,000 distinct CDR3 sequences, about 3.8% occurring once. Input material: PBMCs. Receptors originate from a human donor in good health (CMV status not recorded). Some clones in this sample may be carry-over from other donors' samples.

This clonotype appeared many times. The rearrangement uses TRBV7-9 and TRBJ2-5; D is possibly TRBD1 or TRBD2 (5 bases each). The germline CDR1 and CDR2 sequences are SEHNR and FQNEAQ (reference sequence). V lost 5 bases to trimming and J lost 1 base, with 14 bases between them. This CDR3 contains 15 residues. The CDR3 DNA reads as TGTGCCAGCAGCCCCACAATGGGGGTCCAAGAGACCCAGTACTTC. It encodes CASSPTMGVQETQYF.

This clonotype has ten or more counts. The V and J genes are TRBV12-3 or TRBV12-4 and TRBJ1-5; 8 bases fit TRBD1. This CDR3 spans 13 amino acids. V shed 6 bases and J 7 bases; nucleotides not matched to a gene: 5. The DNA of the CDR3 is TGTGCCAGCAGCTTCGGACAGGGACAGCCCCAGCATTTT. This encodes CASSFGQGQPQHF.

This clonotype came up many times. One junction end disagrees with the germline gene, perhaps due to a read error. This rearrangement joins TRBV6-6 to TRBJ2-1; D remains unclear. The CDR3 consists of 13 residues. Per the germline V gene, CDR1 is MNHNY and CDR2 is SVGAGI (reference sequence). Written as DNA, the CDR3 is TGTGCCGGCAGATCCTACGAATACAATGAGCAGTTCTTC. It encodes CAGRSYEYNEQFF.

Ten or more counts support this clonotype. The chain employs TRBV6-2 or TRBV6-3 and TRBJ2-1, with 9 bases lining up with TRBD2. Looked up from germline, CDR1 is MNHEY and CDR2 is SVGEGT. J gave up 0 bases and V 2 bases, and 11 bases lay outside the gene matches. This CDR3 region has 19 residues. The DNA for the CDR3 is TGTGCCAGCAGTTACCCCCAGAAGCGGGAGGCATCCTCCTACAATGAGCAGTTCTTC. Amino acid sequence: CASSYPQKREASSYNEQFF.

This clonotype was recorded at least ten times. V and J are TRBV7-2 and TRBJ1-2; weak D call: TRBD1 (5 bases). Germline V lookup: CDR1 SGHTA, CDR2 FQGNSA. Trimming stripped 2 bases from V and 8 bases from J, with 9 bases between. The CDR3 has 12 residues. CDR3 in amino acids: CASSLFGDGYTF. DNA of the CDR3: TGTGCCAGCAGCTTATTCGGGGACGGCTACACCTTC.

To note about this clonotype: One base away lies a much larger clone, so this may be a sequencing read error. The rearrangement links TRBV9 to TRBJ2-1; D remains ambiguous. Germline V gene data show CDR1 as SGDLS and CDR2 as YYNGEE. The CDR3 is 13 amino acids. Here the CDR3 DNA reads TGTGCCAGCAGCGTAGGTGGGTGGGATGAGCAGCTCTTC. Amino acid sequence: CASSVGGWDEQLF. The variable domain in full, with the rest retrieved from reference TRBV9 and TRBJ2-1, is DSGVTQTPKHLITATGQRVTLRCSPRSGDLSVYWYQQSLDQGLQFLIQYYNGEERAKGNILERFSAQQFPDLHSELNLSSLELGDSALYFCASSVGGWDEQLFGPGTRLTVL.